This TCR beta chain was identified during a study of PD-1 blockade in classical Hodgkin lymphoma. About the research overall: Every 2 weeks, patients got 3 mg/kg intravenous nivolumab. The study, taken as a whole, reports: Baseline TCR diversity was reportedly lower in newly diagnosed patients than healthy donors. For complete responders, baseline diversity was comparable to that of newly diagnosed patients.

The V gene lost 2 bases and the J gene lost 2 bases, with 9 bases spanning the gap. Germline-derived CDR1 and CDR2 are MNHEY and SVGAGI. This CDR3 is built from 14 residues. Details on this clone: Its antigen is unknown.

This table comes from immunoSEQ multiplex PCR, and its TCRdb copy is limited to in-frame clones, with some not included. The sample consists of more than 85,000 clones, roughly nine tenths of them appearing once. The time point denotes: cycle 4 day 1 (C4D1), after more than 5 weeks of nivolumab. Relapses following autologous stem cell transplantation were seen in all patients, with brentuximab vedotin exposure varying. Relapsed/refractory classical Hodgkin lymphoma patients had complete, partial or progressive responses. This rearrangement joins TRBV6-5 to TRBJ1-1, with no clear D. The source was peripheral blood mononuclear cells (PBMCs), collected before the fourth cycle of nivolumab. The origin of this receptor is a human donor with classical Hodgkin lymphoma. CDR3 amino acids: CASSYSGENTEAFF. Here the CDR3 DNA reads TGTGCCAGCAGTTACAGCGGAGAAAACACTGAAGCTTTCTTT.